The T cell receptor beta chain under discussion was sequenced for a study of cytomegalovirus exposure and HLA in healthy donors. PCR employed 60 Vbeta and 13 Jbeta primers. Profiled with immunoSEQ multiplex PCR; TCRdb holds only in-frame clones, not every one. Found here are roughly 100,000 clones; the top ten clones hold about 3.2%. Despite likely unrecorded immune exposures, the donors were nominally healthy at the time of sampling. This CDR3 spans 14 amino acids. V was cut by 2 bases and J by 0 bases, with 5 bases left in between. CDR1 is SGHRS and CDR2 is YFSETQ in the germline V gene. A word on this clone: The antigen is not known.

General study points: Among the most significant clusters, several appeared linked to common viral pathogens in a later analysis.

The sequence derives from a man between 40 and 49 years old in good health and CMV-seronegative. The chain employs TRBV5-1 and TRBJ1-4; no reliable D call. The sequenced sample consisted of PBMCs. The DNA of the CDR3 is TGCGCCAGCAGCTTCGGTGCAACTAATGAAAAACTGTTTTTT. It specifies CASSFGATNEKLFF.